These 4 T cell receptor beta chains were all obtained from the same sample, sequenced in a study of tumor-infiltrating lymphocytes in primary liver carcinoma. TCR beta cDNA came from about 500 ng total RNA, primed with a constant-region primer. Nested multiplex PCR, run for three rounds with slightly modified ARM-PCR, yielded TCR beta libraries. Both of the initial two PCR rounds ran for approximately 11 cycles and employed TRBV1-TRBV30 forward primers alongside a C-beta reverse primer. MiXCR was run by TCRdb on the multiplex PCR reads, yielding one entry per CDR3 protein. The profile shows tens of thousands of distinct CDR3 sequences, just over 70% of them singletons. The source material, 20-30 mg of unsorted bulk tissue, was used to co-extract RNA and DNA. Sequencing was performed on liver tumor tissue from sampling region 5. Subset specified: tumor region T5, tumor centre. The source is a man aged 35-49 years with primary liver carcinoma and hepatitis B virus infection.

As for this clonotype: One junction end disagrees with the germline gene, perhaps due to a read error. This chain links TRBV6-1 with TRBJ2-3, with D possibly being TRBD2 (6 bases). The CDR3 length is 12 residues. The germline gives CDR1 MNHNS, CDR2 SASEGT. CDR3 amino acids: CASRGTGDTQYF. The CDR3 coding sequence is TGTGCCAGCAGGGGGACGGGGGATACGCAGTATTTC.

The V gene is TRBV2, the J gene TRBJ1-4; D is possibly TRBD1 (5 bases). The CDR3 is 16 amino acids. The germline CDR1 and CDR2 sequences are SNHLY and FYNNEI. V shed 2 bases and J shed 8 bases, with 18 bases lying between them. The DNA for the CDR3 is TGTGCCAGCAGTGAACTTTCGGGCAGGGAGGGAGAAAAACTGTTTTTT. This codes for CASSELSGREGEKLFF.

Remarks on this clonotype: A much more abundant neighbour one base away suggests this may be a read error. CDR3 amino acids: CPTSGKDRREQFF. CDR3 DNA sequence: TGTCCCACCAGTGGTAAGGACAGAAGGGAGCAGTTCTTC. V gene TRBV24-1 combines with J gene TRBJ2-1; weak D call: TRBD1 (6 bases). CDR1 KGHDR and CDR2 SFDVKD come from the germline V gene. This CDR3 has 13 amino acids.

A note on this clonotype: A much larger clone sits a single nucleotide away, making a read error possible. V usage is TRBV28 and J usage is TRBJ2-7, with a possible D match to TRBD2 (5 bases). This CDR3 comprises 12 residues. Germline V gene sequence: CDR1 MDHEN, CDR2 SYDVKM. The ends were cut back, 5 bases at V and 9 bases at J, with 14 bases in the middle. CDR3 bases: TGTGCCAGCAGTCTTCTTAGTCGGGGGCAGTACTTC. It yields the protein CASSLLSRGQYF.